A single sample is the source of the 19 T cell receptor beta chains below, sequenced in a study of blood T cell repertoires in COVID-19. Some clones are missing from TCRdb's copy, which holds only in-frame ones; the method was immunoSEQ multiplex PCR. The sample has about 74,000 clones; 85% are singletons. The sample taken for sequencing was peripheral blood. These TCRs come from a man between 45 and 60 years old with acute or convalescent COVID-19.

The genes are TRBV9 and TRBJ1-2, with 12 positions matching TRBD1. In germline, CDR1 is SGDLS, CDR2 YYNGEE. The CDR3 is 15 residues long. The junction had 4 bases not matched to a gene; V was cut back by 4 bases and J by 3 bases. CDR3 in DNA: TGTGCCAGCAGCCTAGGGACAGGGGGCGACTATGGCTACACCTTC. It codes for CASSLGTGGDYGYTF. Variable domain in full (rest from reference TRBV9 and TRBJ1-2): DSGVTQTPKHLITATGQRVTLRCSPRSGDLSVYWYQQSLDQGLQFLIQYYNGEERAKGNILERFSAQQFPDLHSELNLSSLELGDSALYFCASSLGTGGDYGYTFGSGTRLTVV.

This clone has a handful of counts. J is TRBJ2-3 and V is TRBV10-3, with TRBD2 identical over 8 bases. From germline, CDR1 is ENHRY and CDR2 SYGVKD. The length of the CDR3 is 15 residues. The V and J ends lost 0 bases and 6 bases, in that order; junction bases with no gene match: 5. CDR3 region: CAISESRGGRDTQYF. The CDR3 nucleotides read TGTGCCATCAGTGAGTCCCGGGGGGGCCGGGATACGCAGTATTTT.

The count of this clone is one. This chain connects TRBV29-1 to TRBJ2-1, with 9 bases lining up with TRBD2. CDR1 and CDR2 from the germline V gene are SQVTM and ANQGSEA. The CDR3 contains 14 residues. The trim removed 6 bases at V and 8 bases at J, leaving 11 bases unmatched. CDR3 sequence (DNA): TGCAGCGTACATAGAGGCGGGGGGGCGTATGAGCAGTTCTTC. Protein sequence: CSVHRGGGAYEQFF.

This chain uses TRBV7-8 with TRBJ1-1; the match to TRBD1 covers 7 bases. Per germline, CDR1 SGHVS and CDR2 FQNEAQ. With 5 bases clipped from V and 2 bases from J, the junction kept 5 bases outside the gene matches. CDR3 size: 14 residues. The CDR3: CASSSRDSNTEAFF. The CDR3 nucleotides are TGTGCCAGCAGCAGCCGGGACAGCAACACTGAAGCTTTCTTT.

This rearrangement joins TRBV11-2 to TRBJ2-1, with D possibly TRBD2 on 6 matching bases. From germline, CDR1 is SGHAT and CDR2 FQNNGV. The ends were cut back, 5 bases at V and 0 bases at J, with 11 bases in the middle. The CDR3 totals 15 residues. CDR3 coding DNA: TGTGCCAGCAGCCTTGGACTACTCTCCTACAATGAGCAGTTCTTC. Its protein is CASSLGLLSYNEQFF.

The J gene is TRBJ1-1, the V gene TRBV28; no clear D. CDR3 length: 14 amino acids. CDR1 and CDR2 from the germline V gene are MDHEN and SYDVKM. V lost 4 bases and J 0 bases, leaving 9 bases between the germline ends. As DNA, the CDR3 is TGTGCCAGCAGTTGGGAGGGAGTGAACACTGAAGCTTTCTTT. This translates into CASSWEGVNTEAFF. Looking up the rest from reference TRBV28 and TRBJ1-1 gives the full variable domain: DVKVTQSSRYLVKRTGEKVFLECVQDMDHENMFWYRQDPGLGLRLIYFSYDVKMKEKGDIPEGYSVSREKKERFSLILESASTNQTSMYLCASSWEGVNTEAFFGQGTRLTVV.

The V and J genes are TRBV14 and TRBJ2-1; 12 bases are shared with TRBD2. Germline V gives CDR1 SGHDN, CDR2 FVKESK. V trimming: 3 bases; J trimming: 7 bases; junction bases outside the gene matches: 7. The length of the CDR3 is 16 residues. For the CDR3, the DNA is TGTGCCAGCAGCCAGCCCCTAGCGGGGGGGCGGAATGAGCAGTTCTTC. This encodes CASSQPLAGGRNEQFF. Based on the CDR3 plus reference TRBV14 and TRBJ2-1, the full variable domain is EAGVTQFPSHSVIEKGQTVTLRCDPISGHDNLYWYRRVMGKEIKFLLHFVKESKQDESGMPNNRFLAERTGGTYSTLKVQPAELEDSGVYFCASSQPLAGGRNEQFFGPGTRLTVL.

CDR3 bases: TGTGCCAGTAGCACCCCAGGGGGCGTAGAAAAACTGTTTTTT. Protein: CASSTPGGVEKLFF. This rearrangement joins TRBV19 to TRBJ1-4; TRBD1 aligns across 8 bases. J was trimmed by 8 bases and V by 6 bases; bases with no gene match: 8. This CDR3 contains 14 residues. Germline CDR1 reads LNHDA; CDR2 reads SQIVND (reference sequence).

J is TRBJ2-5 and V is TRBV14; tentatively, D is TRBD2 (6 bases). The CDR3 is 16 amino acids. CDR1 and CDR2 (germline): SGHDN, FVKESK. Trimming cost V 1 base and J 4 bases, with 16 bases left between them. For the CDR3, the DNA is TGTGCCAGCAGCCAAGTTGGGGGGTATTCCGGAGAGACCCAGTACTTC. Translation gives CASSQVGGYSGETQYF.

V is TRBV5-1 and J is TRBJ2-1; possibly TRBD1 for D (6 bases). Trimming cost V 4 bases and J 15 bases, with 20 bases left between them. The CDR3 runs to 13 residues. Germline V gene lookup returns CDR1 SGHRS and CDR2 YFSETQ. The CDR3 bases are TGCGCCAGCAGCGTACAGGGTGGAGATTCACTGTTCTTC. Amino acid sequence: CASSVQGGDSLFF.

The chain carries TRBV6-8 and TRBJ2-6, with 7 bases aligning to TRBD1. This CDR3 spans 22 amino acids. Germline values: CDR1 MNHGY, CDR2 SAAAGT. Trimming at V came to 2 bases and at J to 0 bases, leaving 19 bases not matched to a gene. The chain's CDR3 is CASSYETGFFRNGYSGANVLTF. The CDR3 bases are TGTGCCAGCAGTTACGAGACAGGGTTTTTTAGGAACGGATACTCTGGGGCCAACGTCCTGACTTTC.

This chain uses TRBV29-1 with TRBJ1-2, with 11 bases matching TRBD1. V lost 6 bases and J lost 2; bases outside the gene matches: 14. This CDR3 spans 17 amino acids. Germline loops: CDR1 SQVTM, CDR2 ANQGSEA. The CDR3 region has the DNA TGCAGCGTGTACGTAAGGGAGGGACAGGGGGTCAACTATGGCTACACCTTC. Translating it yields CSVYVREGQGVNYGYTF.

The chain recombines TRBV2 with TRBJ1-2, with 11 bases matching TRBD1. CDR3 length: 15 amino acids. CDR1 is SNHLY, CDR2 FYNNEI, per germline. V lost 3 bases to trimming and J lost 2 bases; unmatched junction nucleotides: 2. The CDR3 region has the DNA TGTGCCAGCAGTGATGGACAGGGGGCCAACTATGGCTACACCTTC. This translates into CASSDGQGANYGYTF.

The chain employs TRBV6-5 and TRBJ1-3; 9 bases fit TRBD1. Germline V lookup: CDR1 MNHEY, CDR2 SVGAGI. V lost 2 bases to trimming and J lost 2 bases; unmatched junction nucleotides: 4. The CDR3 spans 16 residues. The CDR3 spells CASSYDRGITGNTIYF. The CDR3 nucleotides read TGTGCCAGCAGTTACGACAGGGGGATAACTGGAAACACCATATATTTT.

This clone occurred once. The chain employs TRBV10-1 and TRBJ2-1; 8 bases line up with TRBD2. Germline V gene lookup returns CDR1 WNHNN and CDR2 SYGVQD (reference sequence). This CDR3 is 17 amino acids long. The V and J ends lost 3 bases and 4 bases, in that order; junction bases with no gene match: 11. The CDR3 loop is CASSEYGSGTKYNEQFF. The CDR3 bases are TGCGCCAGCAGTGAATACGGTAGCGGGACAAAGTACAATGAGCAGTTCTTC.

The rearrangement links TRBV9 to TRBJ2-7; 11 positions agree with TRBD2. The CDR3 sequence is 14 residues long. Germline V gives CDR1 SGDLS, CDR2 YYNGEE. V dropped 3 bases and J dropped 4; count of bases not matched to a gene: 3. The DNA of the CDR3 is TGTGCCAGCAGCGAGGGACTAGCGGCGTACGAGCAGTACTTC. Translating it yields CASSEGLAAYEQYF.

The J gene is TRBJ2-1, the V gene TRBV5-1, with D possibly matching TRBD1 (7 bases). The length of the CDR3 is 13 residues. Per the germline V gene, CDR1 is SGHRS and CDR2 is YFSETQ. Between the trimmed V and J ends, which lost 0 bases and 15 bases, there was a span of 16 bases. The CDR3 is CASSLDGRDSGFF. The CDR3 nucleotides read TGCGCCAGCAGCTTGGATGGGCGGGACAGTGGGTTCTTC.

The rearrangement uses TRBV6-6 and TRBJ1-2; TRBD1 matches 10 bases. Germline CDR1 MNHNY, CDR2 SVGAGI (reference sequence). This CDR3 is 20 amino acids long. Germline trimming cut 5 bases from V and 2 bases from J; bases unmatched to any gene: 20. The CDR3 sequence: CASSLRQTGGLVGRNYGYTF. The CDR3 nucleotides are TGTGCCAGCAGTCTACGACAGACAGGGGGCCTGGTTGGAAGAAACTATGGCTACACCTTC.

This chain uses TRBV30 with TRBJ2-3; perhaps TRBD1 as D (5 bases). This CDR3 spans 16 amino acids. Deletions cut 1 base from V and 5 bases from J, with 19 bases between. CDR1 and CDR2 (germline): GTSNPN, SVGIG (reference sequence). Written as DNA, the CDR3 is TGTGCCTGGAGTGCCCTCCGTTATGGGGCCGAAGATACGCAGTATTTT. Translated, it gives CAWSALRYGAEDTQYF.